These 27 T cell receptor beta chains originate from one sample sequenced in a study of T cell changes during pregnancy in multiple sclerosis. Profiling relied on immunoSEQ multiplex PCR, and the TCRdb table lists in-frame clones only, not all of them. The profile shows approximately 88,000 clones, approximately 95% of them singletons. The sequencing here drew on peripheral blood, taken in the first trimester of pregnancy. The receptor set was obtained from a female donor with multiple sclerosis, enrolled in a pregnancy study.

Note on this clone: The same CDR3 arises from other DNA sequences in this sample as well. V gene TRBV27 combines with J gene TRBJ1-1; D not certain. The ends were cut back, 5 bases at V and 4 bases at J, with 11 bases in the middle. The CDR3 totals 13 residues. Germline assignment: CDR1 MNHEY and CDR2 SMNVEV (reference sequence). The CDR3 nucleotides read TGTGCCAGCAGTCTCGGGGTTGGCACTGAAGCTTTCTTT. As protein: CASSLGVGTEAFF.

This chain joins TRBV27 and TRBJ1-5; 7 bases agree with TRBD1. The V gene's germline CDR1 is MNHEY and CDR2 SMNVEV (reference sequence). The length of the CDR3 is 15 residues. V shed 9 bases, J shed 0 bases, and the junction held 8 bases outside the gene matches. The CDR3 region has the DNA TGTGCCAGGTACCTGGGACAGCTTAGCAATCAGCCCCAGCATTTT. It specifies CARYLGQLSNQPQHF.

The chain recombines TRBV5-1 with TRBJ2-1; 9 nucleotides agree with TRBD1. The germline gives CDR1 SGHRS, CDR2 YFSETQ. V lost 4 bases, J lost 4 bases, and 6 bases stayed unmatched. This CDR3 spans 15 amino acids. CDR3: CASSPDRGLYNEQFF. The CDR3 DNA sequence: TGCGCCAGCAGCCCGGACAGGGGATTATACAATGAGCAGTTCTTC.

This chain joins TRBV18 and TRBJ2-7; 9 nucleotides line up with TRBD1. Germline assignment: CDR1 KGHSH and CDR2 LQKENI. Trimming took 2 bases from V and 1 from J; bases not matched to a gene: 3. The CDR3 sequence is 15 residues long. CDR3 DNA: TGTGCCAGCTCACCAAGGGACAGGGATTCCTACGAGCAGTACTTC. Its protein product is CASSPRDRDSYEQYF.

This chain links TRBV13 with TRBJ2-6, with 7 positions matching TRBD1. The CDR3 length is 17 residues. V lost 0 bases and J lost 0; bases outside the gene matches: 2. Germline V gene lookup returns CDR1 PRHDT and CDR2 FYEKMQ (reference sequence). CDR3 bases: TGTGCCAGCAGCTTAGGGGACAGGAGCTCTGGGGCCAACGTCCTGACTTTC. It is translated as CASSLGDRSSGANVLTF.

This chain uses TRBV30 with TRBJ1-6; D perhaps matches TRBD1 (6 bases). V lost 8 bases, J lost 3 bases, and 11 bases lay in between. There are 13 residues in the CDR3. Germline V CDR1 and CDR2: GTSNPN, SVGIG (reference sequence). The CDR3 nucleotides are TGTGCCAGGGGGGGGGACTATAATTCACCCCTCCACTTT. Residues: CARGGDYNSPLHF.

Turning to this clone: Other DNA sequences of this sample code for an identical CDR3. The V gene is TRBV5-1, the J gene TRBJ2-3; 8 bases agree with TRBD2. The germline V gene has CDR1 SGHRS and CDR2 YFSETQ. The J segment lost 3 bases and the V segment lost 1 base, leaving 4 bases of the junction unmatched. The CDR3 length is 15 residues. The CDR3 protein is CASSLRGLGTDTQYF. The CDR3 nucleotides read TGCGCCAGCAGCTTGAGGGGACTAGGAACAGATACGCAGTATTTT. The full variable domain, in which reference TRBV5-1 and TRBJ2-3 provide the parts outside the CDR3, is KAGVTQTPRYLIKTRGQQVTLSCSPISGHRSVSWYQQTPGQGLQFLFEYFSETQRNKGNFPGRFSGRQFSNSRSEMNVSTLELGDSALYLCASSLRGLGTDTQYFGPGTRLTVL.

The chain couples TRBV2 to TRBJ1-6; TRBD1 is a possible D gene (6 bases). This CDR3 comprises 14 residues. In germline, CDR1 is SNHLY, CDR2 FYNNEI. V was cut by 8 bases and J by 3 bases, with 11 bases left in between. In DNA, the CDR3 is TGTGCCAGCTTGGGAGGGGGCTATAATTCACCCCTCCACTTT. Translating gives CASLGGGYNSPLHF. The full variable domain, completed using reference TRBV2 and TRBJ1-6, is EPEVTQTPSHQVTQMGQEVILRCVPISNHLYFYWYRQILGQKVEFLVSFYNNEISEKSEIFDDQFSVERPDGSNFTLKIRSTKLEDSAMYFCASLGGGYNSPLHFGNGTRLTVT.

V usage is TRBV2 and J usage is TRBJ1-1, with no clear D. V gave up 6 bases and J gave up 1 base, with 12 bases separating them. From germline, CDR1 is SNHLY and CDR2 FYNNEI. The CDR3 totals 14 residues. The CDR3 DNA reads TGTGCCAGCAGAAACGGACTGGCGAACACTGAAGCTTTCTTT. This encodes CASRNGLANTEAFF.

This clone showed up just once. An end of the junction differs from the germline gene, which may be a read error. The J gene is TRBJ2-5, the V gene TRBV7-7, with 7 nucleotides matching TRBD1. The CDR3 totals 15 residues. The germline V gene has CDR1 SSHAT and CDR2 FNYEAQ (reference sequence). CDR3 loop: CASSPRTGTQETQYF. The CDR3 DNA is TGTGCTAGCAGCCCTAGGACAGGAACCCAAGAGACCCAGTACTTC.

J is TRBJ2-2 and V is TRBV6-4, with D perhaps matching TRBD1 (6 bases). Germline V lookup: CDR1 MRHNA, CDR2 SNTAGT. The CDR3 spans 14 residues. Trimming removed 6 bases from V and 7 bases from J, with 15 bases in between. Written as DNA, the CDR3 is TGTGCCAGCAGGGGACAAGGGAGCGGCGGGGAGCTGTTTTTT. Protein product: CASRGQGSGGELFF.

The chain combines TRBV29-1 with TRBJ1-1; D is perhaps TRBD1 (5 bases). Germline V lookup: CDR1 SQVTM, CDR2 ANQGSEA. V lost 0 bases and J lost 3, with 11 bases in between. This CDR3 region has 14 residues. CDR3 bases: TGCAGCGTTGAAGACCCAGGGAAGGACACTGAAGCTTTCTTT. It specifies CSVEDPGKDTEAFF.

This chain connects TRBV4-1 to TRBJ1-2, with 8 nucleotides matching TRBD1. V shed 3 bases, J shed 0 bases, and the junction held 9 bases outside the gene matches. The CDR3 length is 17 residues. The germline CDR1 and CDR2 sequences are MGHRA and YSYEKL. DNA for the CDR3: TGCGCCAGCAGCCACGACCAGACAGGGGCAGCTAACTATGGCTACACCTTC. Translation gives CASSHDQTGAANYGYTF.

This sequence joins TRBV7-9 and TRBJ1-1; 9 positions match TRBD1. Germline values: CDR1 SEHNR, CDR2 FQNEAQ (reference sequence). V was clipped by 4 bases and J by 6 bases; unmatched bases: 12. This CDR3 has 16 residues. CDR3 protein: CASSSWGTGYSAEAFF. The CDR3 DNA is TGTGCCAGCAGCTCCTGGGGGACAGGGTATTCAGCTGAAGCTTTCTTT.

The genes are TRBV6-1 and TRBJ1-5, with a possible D match to TRBD1 (5 bases). From germline, CDR1 is MNHNS and CDR2 SASEGT. The CDR3 is made up of 15 amino acids. Trimming removed 5 bases from V and 0 bases from J, with 11 bases in between. The CDR3 DNA follows: TGTGCCAGCAGTACGACAGAATATAGCAATCAGCCCCAGCATTTT. This sequence encodes CASSTTEYSNQPQHF.

The CDR3 DNA follows: TGCGCCAGCAGCCAAGACCACGGGGGGCATCTGAAAAACATTCAGTACTTC. Protein product: CASSQDHGGHLKNIQYF. The rearrangement joins TRBV4-1 to TRBJ2-4, with a weak D call TRBD2 (7 bases). Germline CDR1 reads MGHRA; CDR2 reads YSYEKL. The CDR3 is 17 residues long. Trimming removed 0 bases from V and 4 bases from J, with 16 bases in between.

This clone has just one count. V and J are TRBV5-4 and TRBJ1-2; 10 bases fit TRBD1. The CDR3 has 16 amino acids. Losses at the gene ends were 2 bases for V and 0 bases for J; bases not matched to a gene: 4. CDR1 and CDR2 (germline): SGHNT, YYREEE (reference sequence). The CDR3 sequence is CASSFGGQGANYGYTF. CDR3 in DNA: TGTGCCAGCAGCTTCGGCGGACAGGGGGCTAACTATGGCTACACCTTC.

This clone turned up a few times. Other DNA sequences from this sample encode an identical CDR3 as well. The genes are TRBV6-4 and TRBJ2-1, with 7 bases aligning to TRBD1. The CDR3 consists of 15 residues. Germline-derived CDR1 and CDR2 are MRHNA and SNTAGT. Germline trimming cut 0 bases from V and 2 bases from J; bases unmatched to any gene: 1. The CDR3 here is CASSDSGGAYNEQFF. The CDR3 DNA sequence: TGTGCCAGCAGTGACTCAGGGGGCGCCTACAATGAGCAGTTCTTC.

The chain is built from TRBV6-1 and TRBJ2-3, with D possibly being TRBD2 (6 bases). The germline V gene encodes CDR1 MNHNS and CDR2 SASEGT. There are 15 residues in the CDR3. V dropped 1 base and J dropped 1 base, with 9 bases sitting between them. The CDR3 DNA sequence: TGTGCCAGCAGTGAAGAGGGCGGGGGCACAGATACGCAGTATTTT. This sequence encodes CASSEEGGGTDTQYF.

CDR3 in DNA: TGTGCCAGCAGTTTAAGAGTCATGGAGCCCCAGCATTTT. Residues: CASSLRVMEPQHF. The gene calls are TRBV27 and TRBJ1-5; D is unresolved. There are 13 residues in the CDR3. The germline V and J ends were trimmed by 2 bases and 8 bases, with 10 bases remaining between them. Germline CDR1 reads MNHEY; CDR2 reads SMNVEV (reference sequence).

This clone came up once. The chain employs TRBV10-3 and TRBJ1-4, with 9 bases matching TRBD1. The CDR3 extends over 12 amino acids. The V gene's germline CDR1 is ENHRY and CDR2 SYGVKD. The CDR3 region is CASTGTGEKLFF. For the CDR3, the DNA is TGTGCATCGACCGGGACAGGGGAAAAACTGTTTTTT.

V and J are TRBV7-3 and TRBJ2-6; 8 nucleotides line up with TRBD1. This CDR3 comprises 19 residues. The V segment lost 5 bases and the J segment 0 bases; nucleotides outside the gene matches: 12. Per the germline V gene, CDR1 is SGHTA and CDR2 is FQGTGA. The CDR3 here is CASSPAAGTGNSGANVLTF. The DNA for the CDR3 is TGTGCCAGCAGCCCGGCCGCAGGGACAGGAAACTCTGGGGCCAACGTCCTGACTTTC.

This chain connects TRBV9 to TRBJ2-3; 13 bases match TRBD2. The CDR3 is 17 amino acids. V shed 3 bases, J shed 0 bases, and the junction held 4 bases outside the gene matches. Germline V gene sequence: CDR1 SGDLS, CDR2 YYNGEE. The CDR3 nucleotides read TGTGCCAGCAGCGCGGGACTAGCGGGGCCAAGCACAGATACGCAGTATTTT. Protein product: CASSAGLAGPSTDTQYF.

The J gene is TRBJ1-5, the V gene TRBV6-6, with D tentatively TRBD1 (6 bases). The CDR3 sequence is 16 residues long. Germline lookup yields CDR1 MNHNY and CDR2 SVGAGI (reference sequence). Trimming took off 2 bases at V and 4 bases at J, with 15 bases between the two ends. The CDR3 nucleotides are TGTGCCAGCAGTTACCCGCCGGGACAACCGAATCAGCCCCAGCATTTT. Encoded protein: CASSYPPGQPNQPQHF.

This chain joins TRBV30 and TRBJ1-6, with D possibly being TRBD1 (5 bases). The CDR3 is made up of 13 amino acids. Germline CDR1 reads GTSNPN; CDR2 reads SVGIG (reference sequence). V gave up 3 bases and J gave up 6 bases, with 9 bases separating them. This CDR3 is CAWSKGSNSPLHF. The CDR3 DNA reads as TGTGCCTGGAGCAAGGGGTCTAATTCACCCCTCCACTTT.

The sample holds one count of this clone. The chain carries TRBV10-3 and TRBJ2-3, with 8 bases matching TRBD2. This CDR3 has 16 residues. V lost 2 bases, J lost 4 bases, and 8 bases stayed unmatched. Germline CDR1 is ENHRY and CDR2 is SYGVKD. CDR3 coding DNA: TGTGCCATCAGTGAGGTTAACGGGGGGGCCTCAGATACGCAGTATTTT. Its protein is CAISEVNGGASDTQYF.

The rearrangement uses TRBV9 and TRBJ1-5; 7 bases are shared with TRBD1. J lost 7 bases, V lost 4 bases, and 8 bases had no gene match. The CDR3 runs to 14 residues. Germline V lookup: CDR1 SGDLS, CDR2 YYNGEE. Here the CDR3 DNA reads TGTGCCAGCAGCCCGACAGGGTTCGGGCAGCCCCAGCATTTT. Translating it yields CASSPTGFGQPQHF.